This T cell receptor beta chain was identified during a study of blood T cells in healthy people across ages. The CDR3 loop spans 15 amino acids. CDR1 MNHEY and CDR2 SMNVEV come from the germline V gene (reference sequence). V was trimmed by 5 bases and J by 4 bases, leaving 17 bases between them. A second PCR of roughly 6 to 12 cycles used a sample-barcoded 5' primer and a J-beta primer mix. Each cDNA molecule carried a tag from a template-switch adaptor that contained 12 random nucleotides. From the 5' RACE reads, TCRdb called clonotypes with MiXCR, one entry per CDR3 protein. The sample lists roughly 2 million distinct CDR3 sequences; about 50% were seen once.

Sequencing used blood. This clonotype was sampled from a woman in her 40s in good health. V is TRBV27 and J is TRBJ1-2; D gene uncertain. DNA of the CDR3: TGTGCCAGCAGTAAGCATTCCCCGCCTGGCTATGGCTACACCTTC. This gives the protein CASSKHSPPGYGYTF.